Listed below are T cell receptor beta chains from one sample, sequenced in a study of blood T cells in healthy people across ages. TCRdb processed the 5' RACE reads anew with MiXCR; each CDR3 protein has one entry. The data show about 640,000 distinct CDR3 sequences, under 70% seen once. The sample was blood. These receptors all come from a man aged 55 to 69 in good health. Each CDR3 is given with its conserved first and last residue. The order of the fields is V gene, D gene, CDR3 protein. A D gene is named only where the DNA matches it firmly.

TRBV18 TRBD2 CASSPRLAGTDTQYF
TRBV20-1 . CSATFNEKLFF
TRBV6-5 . CASSYHRADLNNYGYTF
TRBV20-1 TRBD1 CSAGGQGASEQYF
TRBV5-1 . CASSWGAGDTQYF
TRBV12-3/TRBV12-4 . CASSFPRGGYTF
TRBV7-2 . CASSPGASGTDTQYF
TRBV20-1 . CSARRHNEKLFF
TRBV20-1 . CSARGPLTEAFF
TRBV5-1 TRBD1 CVSSAIETGFGYTF
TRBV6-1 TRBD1 CASSERNRGDGYTF
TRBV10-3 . CAISESTLDRQETQYF
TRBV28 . CASSVTGEAASYEQYF
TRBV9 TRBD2 CASNPSGGAGEQYF